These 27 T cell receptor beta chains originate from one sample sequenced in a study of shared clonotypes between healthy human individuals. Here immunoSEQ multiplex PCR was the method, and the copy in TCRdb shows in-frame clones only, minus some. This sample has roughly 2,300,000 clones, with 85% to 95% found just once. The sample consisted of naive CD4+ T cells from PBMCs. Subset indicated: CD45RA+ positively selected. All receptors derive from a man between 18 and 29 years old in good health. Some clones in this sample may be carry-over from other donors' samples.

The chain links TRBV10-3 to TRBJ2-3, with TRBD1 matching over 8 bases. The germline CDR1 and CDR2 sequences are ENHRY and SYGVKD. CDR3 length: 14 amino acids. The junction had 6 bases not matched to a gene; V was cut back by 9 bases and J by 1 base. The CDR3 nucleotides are TGTGCCATTACGCCGGGACAGGGCACAGATACGCAGTATTTT. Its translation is CAITPGQGTDTQYF.

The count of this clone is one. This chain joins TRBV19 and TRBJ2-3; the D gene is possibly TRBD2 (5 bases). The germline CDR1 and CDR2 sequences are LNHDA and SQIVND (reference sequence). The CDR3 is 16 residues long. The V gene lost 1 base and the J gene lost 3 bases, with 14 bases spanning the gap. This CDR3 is CASSIGERQGTDTQYF. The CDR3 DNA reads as TGTGCCAGTAGTATAGGGGAGAGACAAGGGACAGATACGCAGTATTTT. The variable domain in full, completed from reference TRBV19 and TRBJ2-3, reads DGGITQSPKYLFRKEGQNVTLSCEQNLNHDAMYWYRQDPGQGLRLIYYSQIVNDFQKGDIAEGYSVSREKKESFPLTVTSAQKNPTAFYLCASSIGERQGTDTQYFGPGTRLTVL.

The CDR3 coding sequence is TGCGCCAGCAGCCAAGTCGCCGAGACCCAGTACTTC. It is translated as CASSQVAETQYF. The rearrangement uses TRBV4-1 and TRBJ2-5; D is ambiguous. CDR1 and CDR2 (germline): MGHRA, YSYEKL. This CDR3 region has 12 residues. The V gene lost 1 base and the J gene lost 5 bases, with 5 bases spanning the gap.

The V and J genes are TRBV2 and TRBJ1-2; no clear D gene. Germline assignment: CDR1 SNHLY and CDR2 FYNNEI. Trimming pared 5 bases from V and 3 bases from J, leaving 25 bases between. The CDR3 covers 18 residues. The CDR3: CASSTTSAWAVRDYGYTF. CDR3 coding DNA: TGTGCCAGCAGTACCACTTCAGCCTGGGCCGTGCGGGACTATGGCTACACCTTC.

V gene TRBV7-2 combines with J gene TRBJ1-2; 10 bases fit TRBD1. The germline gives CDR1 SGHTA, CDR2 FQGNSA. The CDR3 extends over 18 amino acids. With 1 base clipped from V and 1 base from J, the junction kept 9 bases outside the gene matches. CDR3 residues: CASSLGARQGAINYGYTF. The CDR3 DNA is TGTGCCAGCAGCTTAGGAGCCCGACAGGGGGCGATTAACTATGGCTACACCTTC.

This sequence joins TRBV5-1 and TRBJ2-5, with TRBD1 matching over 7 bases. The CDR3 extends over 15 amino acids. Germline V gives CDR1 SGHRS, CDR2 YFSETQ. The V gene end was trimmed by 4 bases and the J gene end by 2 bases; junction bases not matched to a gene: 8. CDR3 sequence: CASSPRQGSQETQYF. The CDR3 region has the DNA TGCGCCAGCAGCCCAAGACAGGGTTCGCAAGAGACCCAGTACTTC.

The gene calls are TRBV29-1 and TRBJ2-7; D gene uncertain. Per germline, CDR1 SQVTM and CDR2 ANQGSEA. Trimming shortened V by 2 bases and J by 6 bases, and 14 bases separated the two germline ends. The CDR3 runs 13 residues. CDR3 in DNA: TGCAGCGTTGAAAGCCTTTTCTCGGCCGAGCAGTACTTC. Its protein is CSVESLFSAEQYF.

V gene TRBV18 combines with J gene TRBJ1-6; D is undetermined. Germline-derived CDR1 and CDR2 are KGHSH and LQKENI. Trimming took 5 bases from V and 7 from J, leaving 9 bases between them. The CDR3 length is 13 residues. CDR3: CASSMDLNSPLHF. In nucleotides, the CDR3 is TGTGCCAGCTCAATGGATTTGAATTCACCCCTCCACTTT.

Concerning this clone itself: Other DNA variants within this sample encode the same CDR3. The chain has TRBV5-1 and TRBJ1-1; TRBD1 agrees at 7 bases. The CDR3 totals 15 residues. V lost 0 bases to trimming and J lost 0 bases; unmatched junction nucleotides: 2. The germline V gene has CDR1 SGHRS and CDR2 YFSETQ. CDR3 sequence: CASSLGDSLNTEAFF. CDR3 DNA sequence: TGCGCCAGCAGCTTGGGGGACAGCTTGAACACTGAAGCTTTCTTT.

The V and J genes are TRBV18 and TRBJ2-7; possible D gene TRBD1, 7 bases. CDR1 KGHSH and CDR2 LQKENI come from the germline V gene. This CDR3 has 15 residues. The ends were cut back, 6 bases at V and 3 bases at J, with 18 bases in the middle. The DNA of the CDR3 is TGTGCCAGCTCCCCCCTCGGGACAGCGGGCTACGAGCAGTACTTC. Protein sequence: CASSPLGTAGYEQYF.

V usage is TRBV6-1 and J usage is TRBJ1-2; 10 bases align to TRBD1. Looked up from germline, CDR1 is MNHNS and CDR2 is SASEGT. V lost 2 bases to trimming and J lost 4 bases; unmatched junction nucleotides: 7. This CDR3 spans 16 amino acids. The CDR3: CASSERQGAYGYGYTF. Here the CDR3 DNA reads TGTGCCAGCAGTGAACGACAGGGGGCTTATGGCTATGGCTACACCTTC.

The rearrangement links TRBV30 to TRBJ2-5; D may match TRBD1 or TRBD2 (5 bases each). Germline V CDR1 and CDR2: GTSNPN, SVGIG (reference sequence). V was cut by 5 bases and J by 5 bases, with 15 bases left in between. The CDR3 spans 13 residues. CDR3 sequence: CAWRRTGGETQYF. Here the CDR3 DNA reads TGTGCCTGGCGCCGAACAGGCGGGGAGACCCAGTACTTC.

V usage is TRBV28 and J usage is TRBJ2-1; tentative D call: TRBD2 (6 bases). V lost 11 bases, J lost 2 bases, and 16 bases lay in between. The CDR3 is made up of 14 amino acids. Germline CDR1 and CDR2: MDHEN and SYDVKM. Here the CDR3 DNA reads TGTGCCTCAAGACTAGGGAACCCCTACAATGAGCAGTTCTTC. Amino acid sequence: CASRLGNPYNEQFF.

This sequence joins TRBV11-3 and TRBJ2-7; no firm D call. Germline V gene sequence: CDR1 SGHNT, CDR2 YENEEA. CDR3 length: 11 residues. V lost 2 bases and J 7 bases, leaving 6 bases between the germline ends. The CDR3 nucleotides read TGTGCCAGCAGCTTAAAAGAAGAGCAGTACTTC. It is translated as CASSLKEEQYF.

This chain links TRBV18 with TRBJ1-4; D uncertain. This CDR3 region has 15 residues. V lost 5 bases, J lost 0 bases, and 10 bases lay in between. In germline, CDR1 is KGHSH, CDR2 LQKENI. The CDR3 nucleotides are TGTGCCAGCTCAGACTACAGTGCAACTAATGAAAAACTGTTTTTT. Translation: CASSDYSATNEKLFF. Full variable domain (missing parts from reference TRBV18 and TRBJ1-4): NAGVMQNPRHLVRRRGQEARLRCSPMKGHSHVYWYRQLPEEGLKFMVYLQKENIIDESGMPKERFSAEFPKEGPSILRIQQVVRGDSAAYFCASSDYSATNEKLFFGSGTQLSVL.

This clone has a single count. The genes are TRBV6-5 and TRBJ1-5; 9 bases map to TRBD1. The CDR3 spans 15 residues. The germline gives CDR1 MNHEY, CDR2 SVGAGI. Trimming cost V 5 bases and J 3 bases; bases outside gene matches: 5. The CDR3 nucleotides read TGTGCCAGCAGTGCGGGACAGGGAAACAATCAGCCCCAGCATTTT. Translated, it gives CASSAGQGNNQPQHF.

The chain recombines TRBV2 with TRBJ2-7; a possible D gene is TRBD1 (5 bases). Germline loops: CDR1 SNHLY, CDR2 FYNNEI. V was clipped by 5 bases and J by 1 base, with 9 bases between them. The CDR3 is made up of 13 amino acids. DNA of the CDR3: TGTGCCAGCAGTTACAAGGGGTCCTACGAGCAGTACTTC. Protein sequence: CASSYKGSYEQYF.

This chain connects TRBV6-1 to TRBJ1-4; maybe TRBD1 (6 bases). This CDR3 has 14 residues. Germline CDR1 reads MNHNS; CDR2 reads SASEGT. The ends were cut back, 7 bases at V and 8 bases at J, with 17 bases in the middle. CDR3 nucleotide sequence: TGTGCCAGCACCCTGGGGGGGGCGGACGAAAAACTGTTTTTT. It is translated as CASTLGGADEKLFF.

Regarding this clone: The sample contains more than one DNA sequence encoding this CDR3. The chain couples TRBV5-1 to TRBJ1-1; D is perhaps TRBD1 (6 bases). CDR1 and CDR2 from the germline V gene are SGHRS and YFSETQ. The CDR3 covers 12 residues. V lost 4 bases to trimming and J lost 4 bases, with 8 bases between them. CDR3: CASSRGGTEAFF. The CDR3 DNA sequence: TGCGCCAGCAGCAGGGGGGGCACTGAAGCTTTCTTT.

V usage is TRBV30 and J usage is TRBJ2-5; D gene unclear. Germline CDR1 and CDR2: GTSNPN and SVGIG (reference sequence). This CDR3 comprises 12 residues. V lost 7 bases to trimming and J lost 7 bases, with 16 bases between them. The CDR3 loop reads CAYQTQFGTQYF. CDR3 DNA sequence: TGTGCCTATCAGACACAGTTCGGGACCCAGTACTTC.

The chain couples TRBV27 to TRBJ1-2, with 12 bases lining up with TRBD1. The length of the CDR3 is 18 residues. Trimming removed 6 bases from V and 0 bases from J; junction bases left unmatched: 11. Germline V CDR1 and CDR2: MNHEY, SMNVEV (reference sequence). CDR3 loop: CASRRAGTGGVANYGYTF. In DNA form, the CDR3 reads TGTGCCAGCAGACGGGCCGGGACAGGGGGCGTAGCTAACTATGGCTACACCTTC.

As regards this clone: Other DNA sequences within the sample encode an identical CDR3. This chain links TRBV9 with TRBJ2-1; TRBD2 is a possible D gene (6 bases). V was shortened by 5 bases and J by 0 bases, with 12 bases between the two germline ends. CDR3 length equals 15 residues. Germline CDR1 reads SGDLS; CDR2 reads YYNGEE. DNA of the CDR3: TGTGCCAGCAGTTCCTCCGGGAGCTCCTACAATGAGCAGTTCTTC. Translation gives CASSSSGSSYNEQFF.

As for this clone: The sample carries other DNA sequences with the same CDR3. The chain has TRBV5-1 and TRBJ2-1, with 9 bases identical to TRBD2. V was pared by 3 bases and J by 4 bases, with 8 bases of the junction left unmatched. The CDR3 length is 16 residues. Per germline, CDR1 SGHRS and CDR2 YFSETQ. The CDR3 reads CASSWGLAGSYNEQFF. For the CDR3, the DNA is TGCGCCAGCAGCTGGGGGCTAGCGGGATCGTACAATGAGCAGTTCTTC.

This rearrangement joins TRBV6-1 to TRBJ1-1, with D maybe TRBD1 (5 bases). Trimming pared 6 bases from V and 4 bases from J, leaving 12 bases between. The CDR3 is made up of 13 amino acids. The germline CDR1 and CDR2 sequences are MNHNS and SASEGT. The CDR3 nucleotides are TGTGCCAGCAGGCAGGGTGGGGTCACTGAAGCTTTCTTT. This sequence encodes CASRQGGVTEAFF.

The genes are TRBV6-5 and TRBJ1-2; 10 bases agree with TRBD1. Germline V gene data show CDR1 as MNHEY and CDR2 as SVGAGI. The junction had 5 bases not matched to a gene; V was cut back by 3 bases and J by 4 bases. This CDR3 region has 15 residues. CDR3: CASSYPTGGSYGYTF. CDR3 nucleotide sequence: TGTGCCAGCAGTTATCCGACAGGGGGCAGCTATGGCTACACCTTC.

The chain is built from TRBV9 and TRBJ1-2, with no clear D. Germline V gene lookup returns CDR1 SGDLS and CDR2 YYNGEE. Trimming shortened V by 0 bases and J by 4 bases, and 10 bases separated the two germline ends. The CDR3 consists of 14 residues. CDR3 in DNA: TGTGCCAGCAGCGTAGCGAGACCGGGCTATGGCTACACCTTC. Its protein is CASSVARPGYGYTF.

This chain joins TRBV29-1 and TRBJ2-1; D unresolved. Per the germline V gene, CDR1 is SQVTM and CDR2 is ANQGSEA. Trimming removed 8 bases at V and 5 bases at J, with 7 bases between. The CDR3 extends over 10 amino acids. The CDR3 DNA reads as TGCAGCTCGAGGAACAATGAGCAGTTCTTC. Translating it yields CSSRNNEQFF.